This T cell receptor beta chain was observed in a study of CD8 T cells in ankylosing spondylitis. Study-wide results and limits: Some motif variants were previously reported in reactive arthritis synovial fluid and blood. Disease-linked clones were found to be CD8+ and relatively rare in peripheral blood.

A remark on this clonotype: Its antigen is not identified.

The CDR3 has 15 amino acids. The germline V gene has CDR1 LGHDT and CDR2 YNNKEL (reference sequence). Between the trimmed V and J ends, which lost 4 bases and 4 bases, there was a span of 16 bases. Quantitative 5'-RACE with molecular barcodes produced the TCR beta libraries. TCRdb used MiXCR to reprocess the 5' RACE reads, holding one entry per CDR3 protein. The table has about 36,000 distinct CDR3 sequences, 13% seen once. Sequencing input: synovial fluid, either unsorted or a sorted T cell fraction (not recorded which). The chain employs TRBV3-1 and TRBJ1-2; weak D call: TRBD1 (5 bases). This receptor was taken from a male donor with ankylosing spondylitis. In DNA form, the CDR3 reads TGTGCCAGCAGCCCATTAGGGACGGAACCCTATGGCTACACCTTC. Translation: CASSPLGTEPYGYTF.